The sequence of this T cell receptor (beta chain) was determined in a study of PD-1 blockade in classical Hodgkin lymphoma. Profiled with immunoSEQ multiplex PCR; TCRdb holds only in-frame clones, not every one. The sample has fewer than 95,000 clones; under 85% are singletons. This CDR3 comprises 13 residues. V lost 0 bases, J lost 2 bases, and 5 bases lay in between. The germline CDR1 and CDR2 sequences are SGHNT and YYREEE (reference sequence). As for time point: cycle 4 day 1 (C4D1), after around six weeks of nivolumab. After autologous stem cell transplantation all patients relapsed, and prior brentuximab vedotin exposure differed between cohorts. Study conclusions and caveats: By C4D1, diversity of CD4+ TCRs had risen significantly, whereas that of CD8+ TCRs had not. For complete responders, baseline diversity was comparable to that of newly diagnosed patients.

For this clone: As yet, its antigen is unknown.

Source: peripheral blood mononuclear cells (PBMCs), taken before the fourth cycle of nivolumab. The sequence derives from a human donor with classical Hodgkin lymphoma. The rearrangement links TRBV5-4 to TRBJ1-1; D unclear. The CDR3, as DNA: TGTGCCAGCAGCTTGGAGCTAAACACTGAAGCTTTCTTT. This encodes CASSLELNTEAFF.